This TCR beta chain is from a study of cytomegalovirus exposure and HLA in healthy donors. Study-level findings and limits: Within the data, a cluster of highly shared sequence variants was likely a sequencing artifact.

The primer mix had 60 Vbeta and 13 Jbeta primers. Using immunoSEQ multiplex PCR, the repertoire was profiled, and TCRdb retains in-frame clones only, with some absent. The data contain about 180,000 clones, 80% to 90% of them singletons. Germline CDR1 reads GTSNPN; CDR2 reads SVGIG (reference sequence). The CDR3 length is 14 residues. The junction had 5 bases not matched to a gene; V was cut back by 5 bases and J by 2 bases. This clone has more than one count but fewer than ten. No antigen is known for it. The receptor was isolated from a woman younger than 30 in good health and CMV-seropositive. This sequence joins TRBV30 and TRBJ1-3; TRBD1 matches 8 bases. Sequenced material: PBMCs. The CDR3 sequence is CAWETGVAGNTIYF. The CDR3 DNA sequence: TGTGCCTGGGAGACAGGGGTGGCTGGAAACACCATATATTTT.